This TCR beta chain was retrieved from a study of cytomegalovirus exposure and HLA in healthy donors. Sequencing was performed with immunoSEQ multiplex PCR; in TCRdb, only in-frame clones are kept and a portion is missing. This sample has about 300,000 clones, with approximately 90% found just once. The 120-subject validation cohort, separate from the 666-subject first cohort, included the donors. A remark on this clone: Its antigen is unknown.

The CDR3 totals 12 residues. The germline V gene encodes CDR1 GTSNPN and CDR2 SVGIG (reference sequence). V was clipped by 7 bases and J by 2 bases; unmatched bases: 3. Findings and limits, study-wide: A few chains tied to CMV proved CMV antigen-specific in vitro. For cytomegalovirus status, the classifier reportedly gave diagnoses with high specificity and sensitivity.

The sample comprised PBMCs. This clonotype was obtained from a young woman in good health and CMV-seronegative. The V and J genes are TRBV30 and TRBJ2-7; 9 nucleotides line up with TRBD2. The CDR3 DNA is TGTGCCTTATCTAGCGGGACCTACGAGCAGTACTTC. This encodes CALSSGTYEQYF.